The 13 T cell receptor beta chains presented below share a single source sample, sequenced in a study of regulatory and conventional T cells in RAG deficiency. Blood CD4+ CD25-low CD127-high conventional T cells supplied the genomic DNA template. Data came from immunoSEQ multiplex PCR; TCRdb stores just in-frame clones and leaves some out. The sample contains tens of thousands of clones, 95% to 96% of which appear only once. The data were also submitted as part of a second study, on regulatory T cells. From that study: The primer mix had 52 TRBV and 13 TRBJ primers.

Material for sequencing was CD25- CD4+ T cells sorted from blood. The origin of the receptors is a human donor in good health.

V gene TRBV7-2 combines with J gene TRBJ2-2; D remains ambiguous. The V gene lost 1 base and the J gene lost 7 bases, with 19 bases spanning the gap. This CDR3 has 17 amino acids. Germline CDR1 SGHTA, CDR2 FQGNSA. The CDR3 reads CASSLGLLLRRGGELFF. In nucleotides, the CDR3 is TGTGCCAGCAGCTTAGGGCTCCTCCTTCGTCGTGGCGGGGAGCTGTTTTTT.

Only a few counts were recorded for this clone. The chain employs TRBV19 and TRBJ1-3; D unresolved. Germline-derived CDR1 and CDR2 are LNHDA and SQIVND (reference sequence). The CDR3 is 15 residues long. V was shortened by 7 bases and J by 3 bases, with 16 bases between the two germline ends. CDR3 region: CASIGGLRRGNTIYF. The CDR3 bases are TGTGCCAGTATAGGAGGTCTCCGGCGTGGAAACACCATATATTTT.

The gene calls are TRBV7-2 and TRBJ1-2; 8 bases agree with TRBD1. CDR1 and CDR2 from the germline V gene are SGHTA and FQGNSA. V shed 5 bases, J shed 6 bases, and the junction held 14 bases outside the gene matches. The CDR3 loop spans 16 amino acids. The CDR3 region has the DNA TGTGCCAGCAGCCCCCGGACAGGGTCAGGGGGGGATGGCTACACCTTC. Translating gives CASSPRTGSGGDGYTF.

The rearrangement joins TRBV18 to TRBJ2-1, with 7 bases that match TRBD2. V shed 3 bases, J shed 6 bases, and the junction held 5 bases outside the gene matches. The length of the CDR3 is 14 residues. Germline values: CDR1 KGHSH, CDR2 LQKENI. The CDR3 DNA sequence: TGTGCCAGCTCACCTGGCGGGAGTATCAATGAGCAGTTCTTC. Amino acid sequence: CASSPGGSINEQFF.

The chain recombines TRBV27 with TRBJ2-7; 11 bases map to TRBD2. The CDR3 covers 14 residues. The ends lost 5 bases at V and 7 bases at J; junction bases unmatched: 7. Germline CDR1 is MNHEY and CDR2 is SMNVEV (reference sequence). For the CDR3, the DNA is TGTGCCAGCAGTGCACTAGCGGGAGTACGAGAGCAGTACTTC. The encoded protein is CASSALAGVREQYF.

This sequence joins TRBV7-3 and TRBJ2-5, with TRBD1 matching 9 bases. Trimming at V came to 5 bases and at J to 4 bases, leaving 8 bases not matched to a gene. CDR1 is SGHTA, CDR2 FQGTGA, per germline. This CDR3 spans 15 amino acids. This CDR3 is CASSRGTGQGETQYF. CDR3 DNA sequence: TGTGCCAGCAGCCGCGGGACAGGGCAAGGAGAGACCCAGTACTTC.

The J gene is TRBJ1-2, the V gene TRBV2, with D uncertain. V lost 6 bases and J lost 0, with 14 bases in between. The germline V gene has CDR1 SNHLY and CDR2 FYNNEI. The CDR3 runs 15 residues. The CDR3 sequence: CASRVTPPTNYGYTF. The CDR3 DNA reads TGTGCCAGCAGGGTGACTCCCCCGACTAACTATGGCTACACCTTC.

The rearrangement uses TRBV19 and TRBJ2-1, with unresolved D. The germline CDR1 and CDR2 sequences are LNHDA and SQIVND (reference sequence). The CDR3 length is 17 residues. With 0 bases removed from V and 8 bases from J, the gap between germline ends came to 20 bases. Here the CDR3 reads CASSIDPPSVARHEQFF. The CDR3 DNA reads TGTGCCAGTAGTATAGATCCCCCCAGCGTAGCTCGGCATGAGCAGTTCTTC.

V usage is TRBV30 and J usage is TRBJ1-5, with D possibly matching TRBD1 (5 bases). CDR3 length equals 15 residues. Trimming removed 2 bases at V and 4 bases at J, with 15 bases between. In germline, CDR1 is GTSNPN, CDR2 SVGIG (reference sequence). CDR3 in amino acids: CAWSLNTRVNQPQHF. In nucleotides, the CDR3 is TGTGCCTGGAGTCTGAACACCAGGGTAAATCAGCCCCAGCATTTT.

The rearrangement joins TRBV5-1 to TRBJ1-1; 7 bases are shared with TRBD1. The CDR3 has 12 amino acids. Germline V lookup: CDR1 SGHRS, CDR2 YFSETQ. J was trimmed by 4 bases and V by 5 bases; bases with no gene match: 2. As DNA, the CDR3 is TGCGCCAGCAGGGACAGGAGCACTGAAGCTTTCTTT. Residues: CASRDRSTEAFF.

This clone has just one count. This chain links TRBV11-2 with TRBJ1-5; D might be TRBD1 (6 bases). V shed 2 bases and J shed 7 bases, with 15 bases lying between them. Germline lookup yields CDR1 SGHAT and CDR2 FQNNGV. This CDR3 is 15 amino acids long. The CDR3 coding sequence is TGTGCCAGCAGCTTATCGGGGGGGCTGGGCCAGCCCCAGCATTTT. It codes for CASSLSGGLGQPQHF.

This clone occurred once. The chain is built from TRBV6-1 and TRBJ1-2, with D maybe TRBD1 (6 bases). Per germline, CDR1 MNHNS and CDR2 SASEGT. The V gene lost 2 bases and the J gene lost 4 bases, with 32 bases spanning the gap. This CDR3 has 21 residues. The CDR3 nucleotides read TGTGCCAGCAGTGAATCGGGGGGGCGCGCGGGAAAAATTAAAGTTACCTATGGCTACACCTTC. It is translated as CASSESGGRAGKIKVTYGYTF.

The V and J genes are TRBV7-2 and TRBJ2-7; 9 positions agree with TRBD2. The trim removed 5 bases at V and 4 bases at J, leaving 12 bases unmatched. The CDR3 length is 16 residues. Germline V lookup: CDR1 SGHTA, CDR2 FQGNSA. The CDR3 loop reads CASSPRGTSNFYEQYF. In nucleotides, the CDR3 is TGTGCCAGCAGCCCACGGGGGACTAGCAATTTTTACGAGCAGTACTTC. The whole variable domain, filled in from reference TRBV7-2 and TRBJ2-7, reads GAGVSQSPSNKVTEKGKDVELRCDPISGHTALYWYRQSLGQGLEFLIYFQGNSAPDKSGLPSDRFSAERTGGSVSTLTIQRTQQEDSAVYLCASSPRGTSNFYEQYFGPGTRLTVT.